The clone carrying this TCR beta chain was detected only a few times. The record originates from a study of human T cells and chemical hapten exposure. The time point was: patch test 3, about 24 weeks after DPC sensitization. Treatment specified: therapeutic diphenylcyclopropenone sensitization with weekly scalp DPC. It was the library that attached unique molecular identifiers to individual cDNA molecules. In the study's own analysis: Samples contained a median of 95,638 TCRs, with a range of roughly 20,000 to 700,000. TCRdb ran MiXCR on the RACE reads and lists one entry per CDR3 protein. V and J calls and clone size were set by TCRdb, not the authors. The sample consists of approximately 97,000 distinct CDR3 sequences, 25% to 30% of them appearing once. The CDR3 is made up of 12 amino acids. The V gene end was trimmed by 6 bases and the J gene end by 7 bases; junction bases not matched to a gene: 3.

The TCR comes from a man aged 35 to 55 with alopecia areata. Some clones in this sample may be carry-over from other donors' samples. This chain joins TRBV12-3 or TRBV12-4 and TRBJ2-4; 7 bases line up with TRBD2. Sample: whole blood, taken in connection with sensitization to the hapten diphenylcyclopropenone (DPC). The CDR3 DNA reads TGTGCCAGCAGCTGGGGGGGTAACATTCAGTACTTC. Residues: CASSWGGNIQYF.